The 24 T cell receptor beta chains below come from one sample, sequenced in a study of T-cell memory formation after mild COVID-19. TCRdb redid the calling of the 5' RACE reads with MiXCR, one entry per CDR3 protein. Here the sample spans some 130,000 distinct CDR3 sequences, roughly 15% being singletons. The sequencing sample was made of PBMCs or a T cell subset sorted from them (not recorded which). The receptors shown here come from an adult woman who had mild COVID-19 (a few samples of this study predate the infection). Cell type and time point are not known.

In its sample, this clonotype was seen a few times. The gene calls are TRBV5-1 and TRBJ2-7; D unresolved. This CDR3 has 13 residues. CDR1 and CDR2 (germline): SGHRS, YFSETQ. V gave up 4 bases and J gave up 4 bases, with 12 bases separating them. The CDR3 DNA follows: TGCGCCAGCAGCCCGGAAGCGTTTTACGAGCAGTACTTC. Its translation: CASSPEAFYEQYF.

The sample holds a few counts of this clonotype. The rearrangement joins TRBV12-3 or TRBV12-4 to TRBJ1-2, with D perhaps TRBD1 (6 bases). This CDR3 has 13 residues. The ends were cut back, 6 bases at V and 7 bases at J, with 15 bases in the middle. The CDR3 region has the DNA TGTGCCAGCAGGTTGACGACAGGCGCTGGCTACACCTTC. Amino acid sequence: CASRLTTGAGYTF.

This clonotype was seen a few times. The chain is built from TRBV6-5 and TRBJ2-7; unclear D gene. Germline values: CDR1 MNHEY, CDR2 SVGAGI. The CDR3 has 13 amino acids. Trimming took 0 bases from V and 3 from J, leaving 6 bases between them. The CDR3 is CASSYSNNYEQYF. The CDR3 DNA is TGTGCCAGCAGTTACTCCAACAACTACGAGCAGTACTTC.

The chain combines TRBV24-1 with TRBJ1-5; 9 nucleotides agree with TRBD1. In germline, CDR1 is KGHDR, CDR2 SFDVKD. The CDR3 has 17 amino acids. V lost 0 bases, J lost 8 bases, and 10 bases stayed unmatched. CDR3 loop: CATSDLQEGQGREPQHF. The CDR3 DNA follows: TGTGCCACCAGTGATTTGCAGGAAGGACAGGGGCGAGAGCCCCAGCATTTT.

The V gene is TRBV7-9, the J gene TRBJ2-7; D call uncertain. V was trimmed by 0 bases and J by 4 bases, leaving 13 bases between them. The CDR3 length is 15 residues. Germline V CDR1 and CDR2: SEHNR, FQNEAQ (reference sequence). The CDR3 DNA reads as TGTGCCAGCAGCTTAGCGCGTGGGGTTATGTACGAGCAGTACTTC. Translated: CASSLARGVMYEQYF.

In its sample, this clonotype was seen many times. The V and J genes are TRBV7-2 and TRBJ2-1; TRBD2 matches 8 bases. Germline V lookup: CDR1 SGHTA, CDR2 FQGNSA. The V segment lost 5 bases and the J segment 0 bases; nucleotides outside the gene matches: 3. The CDR3 contains 15 residues. The CDR3 here is CASSERGGSYNEQFF. CDR3 in DNA: TGTGCCAGCAGCGAACGGGGGGGCTCCTACAATGAGCAGTTCTTC.

The chain employs TRBV9 and TRBJ2-7; 10 positions match TRBD2. Germline assignment: CDR1 SGDLS and CDR2 YYNGEE. The junction had 5 bases not matched to a gene; V was cut back by 2 bases and J by 6 bases. CDR3 length: 14 residues. CDR3 coding DNA: TGTGCCAGCAGCGTCAGAATAGCGGGAGGCGAGCAGTACTTC. Translation gives CASSVRIAGGEQYF.

This clonotype showed up many times. The chain combines TRBV10-2 with TRBJ2-3; the D gene is possibly TRBD2 (5 bases). V was cut by 6 bases and J by 2 bases, with 15 bases left in between. The germline CDR1 and CDR2 sequences are WSHSY and SAAADI. The CDR3 runs to 15 residues. The CDR3 nucleotides read TGCGCCAGCAGCCAAGGCCGGCGGGCCACAGATACGCAGTATTTT. It specifies CASSQGRRATDTQYF.

The chain joins TRBV5-5 to TRBJ2-2, with TRBD1 matching over 9 bases. Trimming cost V 0 bases and J 1 base; bases outside gene matches: 1. The germline V gene has CDR1 SGHKS and CDR2 YYEKEE (reference sequence). The CDR3 extends over 16 amino acids. In nucleotides, the CDR3 is TGTGCCAGCAGCTTGGGGACAGGGGTGAACACCGGGGAGCTGTTTTTT. This gives the protein CASSLGTGVNTGELFF.

This clonotype was recorded a few times. The V call is TRBV20-1, the J call TRBJ1-1, with TRBD1 as a possible D gene (5 bases). Germline assignment: CDR1 DFQATT and CDR2 SNEGSKA (reference sequence). This CDR3 is 14 amino acids long. The germline V and J ends were trimmed by 4 bases and 1 base, with 13 bases remaining between them. DNA for the CDR3: TGCAGTGCTACGGGACGGCCCGCGAACACTGAAGCTTTCTTT. It encodes CSATGRPANTEAFF.

This chain uses TRBV12-3 or TRBV12-4 with TRBJ1-1, with D perhaps matching TRBD1 (6 bases). This CDR3 has 14 residues. V shed 5 bases and J shed 0 bases, with 10 bases lying between them. Written as DNA, the CDR3 is TGTGCCAGCAGTCCGGACAGCCTGAACACTGAAGCTTTCTTT. Amino acids: CASSPDSLNTEAFF.

This clonotype has a count of ten or more. The V gene is TRBV2, the J gene TRBJ1-1; D remains unclear. The germline CDR1 and CDR2 sequences are SNHLY and FYNNEI. CDR3 length: 15 amino acids. V dropped 2 bases and J dropped 0 bases, with 10 bases sitting between them. CDR3: CASSEFGSLNTEAFF. The CDR3 DNA follows: TGTGCCAGCAGTGAATTTGGTTCGTTGAACACTGAAGCTTTCTTT.

The chain couples TRBV18 to TRBJ1-2, with 7 bases identical to TRBD1. The CDR3 spans 16 residues. The germline V gene has CDR1 KGHSH and CDR2 LQKENI. V was clipped by 6 bases and J by 6 bases; unmatched bases: 16. The CDR3 nucleotides read TGTGCCAGCTCCCCAAGAACAGGGGCGAGGGGTCATGGCTACACCTTC. Translating it yields CASSPRTGARGHGYTF.

This chain uses TRBV12-3 or TRBV12-4 with TRBJ1-5, with D perhaps TRBD1 (5 bases). The CDR3 has 14 amino acids. Trimming cost V 4 bases and J 2 bases, with 9 bases left between them. This CDR3 reads CASSSQGGNQPQHF. CDR3 nucleotide sequence: TGTGCCAGCAGTTCTCAGGGTGGCAATCAGCCCCAGCATTTT.

The chain carries TRBV25-1 and TRBJ1-2; TRBD1 aligns across 8 bases. V shed 4 bases, J shed 10 bases, and the junction held 11 bases outside the gene matches. This CDR3 spans 14 amino acids. The germline CDR1 and CDR2 sequences are MGHDK and SYGVNS. CDR3: CASSGQTDRAHYTF. CDR3 coding DNA: TGTGCCAGCAGTGGGCAGACGGACAGGGCCCACTACACCTTC.

V and J are TRBV10-3 and TRBJ2-7; D not resolved. In germline, CDR1 is ENHRY, CDR2 SYGVKD. The CDR3 loop spans 10 amino acids. CDR3 loop: CRDSRYEQYF. The DNA of the CDR3 is TGTAGGGATTCCAGATACGAGCAGTACTTC.

This clonotype has just a few counts. The gene calls are TRBV5-1 and TRBJ1-1, with D possibly being TRBD1 (5 bases). The CDR3 has 14 residues. Trimming pared 2 bases from V and 6 bases from J, leaving 14 bases between. Germline-derived CDR1 and CDR2 are SGHRS and YFSETQ. CDR3 bases: TGCGCCAGCAGCTTTGGGACGGGTATCCCTGAAGCTTTCTTT. Translated, it gives CASSFGTGIPEAFF.

The rearrangement links TRBV19 to TRBJ1-1; unclear D gene. Germline values: CDR1 LNHDA, CDR2 SQIVND (reference sequence). V was cut by 0 bases and J by 2 bases, with 10 bases left in between. This CDR3 contains 15 residues. Here the CDR3 DNA reads TGTGCCAGTAGTATAGATTACAGCTTTAACACTGAAGCTTTCTTT. Translating it yields CASSIDYSFNTEAFF.

V and J are TRBV11-2 and TRBJ1-2; tentatively, D is TRBD1 (6 bases). V was clipped by 11 bases and J by 2 bases, with 18 bases between them. In germline, CDR1 is SGHAT, CDR2 FQNNGV. The CDR3 is made up of 14 amino acids. CDR3 loop: CASHGGRTNYGYTF. The CDR3 DNA sequence: TGTGCCTCACACGGGGGGCGGACGAACTATGGCTACACCTTC.

In this sample, this clonotype turned up a few times. The chain joins TRBV29-1 to TRBJ2-7; TRBD2 is a possible D gene (6 bases). With 4 bases removed from V and 0 bases from J, the gap between germline ends came to 10 bases. CDR3 length: 13 amino acids. CDR1 and CDR2 (germline): SQVTM, ANQGSEA. The CDR3 region is CSVAGGDSYEQYF. CDR3 DNA: TGCAGCGTTGCCGGGGGTGACTCCTACGAGCAGTACTTC.

This clonotype was detected ten times or more. The chain couples TRBV25-1 to TRBJ2-1, with 9 bases lining up with TRBD2. With 2 bases clipped from V and 7 bases from J, the junction kept 6 bases outside the gene matches. Germline loops: CDR1 MGHDK, CDR2 SYGVNS. There are 15 residues in the CDR3. In nucleotides, the CDR3 is TGTGCCAGCAGTGAAGCTTTAGCGGGAGCGAATGAGCAGTTCTTC. Translated: CASSEALAGANEQFF.

The chain employs TRBV7-6 and TRBJ2-4, with D possibly called TRBD1 or TRBD2 (5 bases each). Trimming took 2 bases from V and 0 from J, leaving 17 bases between them. The CDR3 is 18 amino acids. CDR1 SGHVS and CDR2 FNYEAQ come from the germline V gene. Written as DNA, the CDR3 is TGTGCCAGCAGCTTAACCGAGGGACCCCCCTTAGCCAAAAACATTCAGTACTTC. Amino acid sequence: CASSLTEGPPLAKNIQYF.

CDR3 coding DNA: TGCGCCAGCAGCTTGACTGGGGATCAGCCCCAGCATTTT. As protein: CASSLTGDQPQHF. The rearrangement joins TRBV5-1 to TRBJ1-5; D gene unclear. V was shortened by 1 base and J by 5 bases, with 7 bases between the two germline ends. The CDR3 contains 13 residues. In germline, CDR1 is SGHRS, CDR2 YFSETQ.

This clonotype has only a few counts. The chain recombines TRBV25-1 with TRBJ2-7, with TRBD2 matching over 9 bases. The CDR3 contains 17 residues. Germline lookup yields CDR1 MGHDK and CDR2 SYGVNS. Trimming cost V 3 bases and J 0 bases; bases outside gene matches: 9. The CDR3 spells CASSDQTSGPASYEQYF. CDR3 DNA sequence: TGTGCCAGCAGTGACCAAACTAGCGGGCCAGCCTCCTACGAGCAGTACTTC.